This TCR beta chain appears in the sequencing data of a study of shared clonotypes between healthy human individuals. V was shortened by 4 bases and J by 6 bases, with 22 bases between the two germline ends. There are 17 residues in the CDR3. Germline values: CDR1 SGHKS, CDR2 YYEKEE (reference sequence). The study's findings and limits: Sampling was confined to blood; repertoires within tissues likely differ.

Genomic DNA per cell subset filled all wells of several immunoSEQ plates. Clones were sequenced by immunoSEQ multiplex PCR, and TCRdb holds only the in-frame ones, with some missing. The data hold 450,000 to 550,000 clones, with around 74% observed a single time. Comment on this clone: Its antigen is still unknown.

The gene calls are TRBV5-5 and TRBJ2-2, with D hard to call. The sequence came from a woman between 40 and 55 years old in good health. Some clones in this sample may be carry-over from other donors' samples. Material: PBMCs. The CDR3: CASSAYHPGIWAGELFF. CDR3 bases: TGTGCCAGCAGCGCATACCACCCAGGCATCTGGGCCGGGGAGCTGTTTTTT.